The next 2 T cell receptor beta chains were all read from a single sample in a study of OX40 agonist ivuxolimab in advanced cancers. TCRdb keeps only in-frame clones here, not all; method: immunoSEQ multiplex PCR. This sample yields about 98,000 clones, of which more than 85% are seen a single time; about 0.82% belongs to the top ten. Sequencing used CD4+ or CD8+ T cells sorted from blood, obtained in a trial of the OX40 agonist ivuxolimab. Every receptor here comes from an adult with an advanced solid tumor such as melanoma, head and neck, liver or kidney cancer.

V usage is TRBV11-2 and J usage is TRBJ2-7; D is possibly TRBD2 (5 bases). Trimming shortened V by 5 bases and J by 0 bases, and 17 bases separated the two germline ends. The CDR3 length is 16 residues. Germline CDR1 reads SGHAT; CDR2 reads FQNNGV. CDR3 sequence reads: CASSPSLVTSSYEQYF. DNA of the CDR3: TGTGCCAGCAGCCCCTCACTAGTTACGAGCTCCTACGAGCAGTACTTC.

The chain combines TRBV18 with TRBJ1-5, with D unresolved. V lost 4 bases and J 10 bases, leaving 26 bases between the germline ends. Per germline, CDR1 KGHSH and CDR2 LQKENI. The CDR3 consists of 17 residues. Here the CDR3 DNA reads TGTGCCAGCTCACGGCTATACGGGGAAGAGGGCCCAGGCCCCCAGCATTTT. The encoded protein is CASSRLYGEEGPGPQHF. Full variable domain (remainder filled in from reference TRBV18 and TRBJ1-5): NAGVMQNPRHLVRRRGQEARLRCSPMKGHSHVYWYRQLPEEGLKFMVYLQKENIIDESGMPKERFSAEFPKEGPSILRIQQVVRGDSAAYFCASSRLYGEEGPGPQHFGDGTRLSIL.